These 32 T cell receptor beta chains originate from one sample sequenced in a study of regulatory T cells in long-lasting Graves disease. In building TCR beta libraries, iRepertoire HTBI primers were used together with Arm-PCR of CDR3 regions. TCRdb re-called the multiplex PCR reads with MiXCR, one entry per CDR3 protein. The table includes approximately 400,000 distinct CDR3 sequences, 20% to 25% detected once. Documented time point: persistent/refractory GD, antithyroid drugs over 5 years with positive TRAb. Scientists built the TCR library using RNA that was extracted from PBMCs. Sequenced here: peripheral blood mononuclear cells (PBMCs), sampled when the disease was refractory, from a patient treated with antithyroid drugs. The source of these receptors is a woman aged 40 to 50 with Graves disease.

The chain uses TRBV10-3 and TRBJ2-7; D may be TRBD1 or TRBD2 (5 bases each). This CDR3 is 15 amino acids long. The V end lost 3 bases, the J end lost 7 bases, and 19 bases lay between the germline ends. Germline V gives CDR1 ENHRY, CDR2 SYGVKD. The CDR3 spells CAISEDRGPGWEQYF. The CDR3 coding sequence is TGTGCCATCAGTGAAGATAGGGGCCCGGGGTGGGAGCAGTACTTC.

This clonotype was recorded at least ten times. The V call is TRBV20-1, the J call TRBJ2-7; D is possibly TRBD2 (6 bases). Germline loops: CDR1 DFQATT, CDR2 SNEGSKA (reference sequence). The length of the CDR3 is 14 residues. V was trimmed by 2 bases and J by 4 bases, leaving 15 bases between them. The CDR3 protein is CSARQGLLGYEQYF. The CDR3 DNA follows: TGCAGTGCTAGACAGGGACTCCTTGGGTACGAGCAGTACTTC.

There are many counts of this clonotype. J is TRBJ1-5 and V is TRBV28; possibly TRBD1 for D (5 bases). Trimming removed 4 bases from V and 2 bases from J, with 15 bases in between. CDR3 length: 16 residues. Germline V gene sequence: CDR1 MDHEN, CDR2 SYDVKM. In DNA form, the CDR3 reads TGTGCCAGCAGTTACTTCCCGGGGGGTGGCAATCAGCCCCAGCATTTT. It encodes CASSYFPGGGNQPQHF.

To note about this clonotype: It may be a read error: a sequence one base away is much more abundant. The rearrangement joins TRBV7-3 to TRBJ2-7; 9 bases map to TRBD1. CDR1 is SGHTA and CDR2 is FQGTGA in the germline V gene. CDR3 length: 14 amino acids. CDR3 sequence reads: CASSLGTGYHERYF. In DNA form, the CDR3 reads TGTGCCAGCAGCTTAGGGACAGGGTACCACGAGCGGTACTTC.

The CDR3 DNA reads as TGCGCCAGCAGCTTGGAGGCTAGCGGGAGCCGGGAGCAGTTCTTC. Translating gives CASSLEASGSREQFF. The J gene is TRBJ2-1, the V gene TRBV5-1; 10 nucleotides line up with TRBD2. CDR3 length: 15 residues. Per the germline V gene, CDR1 is SGHRS and CDR2 is YFSETQ. V dropped 0 bases and J dropped 10; count of bases not matched to a gene: 7.

This clonotype was observed a few times. The V and J genes are TRBV7-6 and TRBJ2-7, with D perhaps matching TRBD1 (5 bases). The CDR3 covers 15 residues. In germline, CDR1 is SGHVS, CDR2 FNYEAQ. Trimming cost V 5 bases and J 6 bases, with 20 bases left between them. The CDR3 reads CASSPRVGERGEQYF. Written as DNA, the CDR3 is TGTGCCAGCAGCCCCCGGGTAGGGGAAAGAGGCGAGCAGTACTTC.

This sequence joins TRBV6-1 and TRBJ1-5; D call uncertain. The length of the CDR3 is 19 residues. Between the trimmed V and J ends, which lost 5 bases and 3 bases, there was a span of 26 bases. CDR1 is MNHNS, CDR2 SASEGT, per germline. CDR3 in amino acids: CASSYTKEGTSFYNQPQHF. Written as DNA, the CDR3 is TGTGCCAGCAGTTACACTAAAGAAGGTACATCCTTCTACAATCAGCCCCAGCATTTT.

There are many counts of this clonotype. The chain carries TRBV6-1 and TRBJ2-2; D is possibly TRBD1 or TRBD2 (6 bases each). Germline CDR1 and CDR2: MNHNS and SASEGT. V was trimmed by 7 bases and J by 6 bases, leaving 24 bases between them. The CDR3 contains 17 residues. CDR3 protein: CASTNNGGLRGSGELFF. Written as DNA, the CDR3 is TGTGCCAGCACCAATAACGGGGGCCTTCGAGGGTCCGGGGAGCTGTTTTTT.

There are a few counts of this clonotype. The V and J genes are TRBV27 and TRBJ1-6; D might be TRBD1 (6 bases). Germline assignment: CDR1 MNHEY and CDR2 SMNVEV (reference sequence). The ends were cut back, 5 bases at V and 6 bases at J, with 14 bases in the middle. The length of the CDR3 is 15 residues. CDR3 loop: CASSQQGLGNSPLHF. The CDR3 bases are TGTGCCAGCAGTCAGCAGGGGTTAGGTAATTCACCCCTCCACTTT.

This clonotype was recorded many times. The V call is TRBV28, the J call TRBJ1-6; weak D call: TRBD1 (5 bases). This CDR3 has 15 amino acids. In germline, CDR1 is MDHEN, CDR2 SYDVKM. V lost 0 bases and J 4 bases, leaving 7 bases between the germline ends. CDR3 region: CASSLWGGYNSPLHF. CDR3 sequence (DNA): TGTGCCAGCAGTTTATGGGGGGGTTATAATTCACCCCTCCACTTT.

This clonotype was counted only a few times. The chain recombines TRBV15 with TRBJ2-7; TRBD2 agrees at 8 bases. Germline CDR1 is LNHNV and CDR2 is YYDKDF (reference sequence). This CDR3 is built from 18 residues. With 0 bases clipped from V and 0 bases from J, the junction kept 10 bases outside the gene matches. The CDR3 coding sequence is TGTGCCACCAGCAGAGATATAGCGGGGCCTTTCATCTCCTACGAGCAGTACTTC. It translates to CATSRDIAGPFISYEQYF.

The V call is TRBV28, the J call TRBJ2-2; D call uncertain. This CDR3 has 13 residues. The germline gives CDR1 MDHEN, CDR2 SYDVKM. The V end lost 10 bases, the J end lost 3 bases, and 12 bases lay between the germline ends. DNA of the CDR3: TGTGCCATCCCACAACCTTACACCGGGGAGCTGTTTTTT. It codes for CAIPQPYTGELFF.

The sample holds one count of this clonotype. The junction departs from germline at one end; a sequencing error may be responsible. V gene TRBV19 combines with J gene TRBJ1-5; unclear D gene. The CDR3 is 15 residues long. CDR1 is LNHDA, CDR2 SQIVND, per germline (reference sequence). CDR3 sequence: CASSRDPSSNQPQHF. The DNA of the CDR3 is TGTGCCAGCAGTAGGGATCCATCCAGCAATCAGCCCCAGCATTTT.

For the CDR3, the DNA is TGTGCCAGCAGTTACTCTTCGGGGTATACTGTAGGGGGGCCCCCCGGCGAGCAGTACTTC. Its protein is CASSYSSGYTVGGPPGEQYF. V and J are TRBV6-5 and TRBJ2-7; D is tentatively TRBD1 or TRBD2 (6 bases each). With 0 bases removed from V and 6 bases from J, the gap between germline ends came to 30 bases. In germline, CDR1 is MNHEY, CDR2 SVGAGI. The CDR3 spans 20 residues.

The chain has TRBV4-1 and TRBJ2-5; 11 bases line up with TRBD2. This CDR3 has 16 amino acids. V trimming: 3 bases; J trimming: 7 bases; junction bases outside the gene matches: 10. The germline V gene encodes CDR1 MGHRA and CDR2 YSYEKL. The chain's CDR3 is CASSQPGTSGPGTQYF. The CDR3 bases are TGCGCCAGCAGCCAGCCGGGGACTAGCGGACCCGGGACCCAGTACTTC.

The chain couples TRBV7-9 to TRBJ1-4; possible D gene TRBD1, 6 bases. Germline CDR1 SEHNR, CDR2 FQNEAQ (reference sequence). This CDR3 comprises 17 residues. V was clipped by 3 bases and J by 0 bases, with 14 bases between them. The CDR3 loop is CASSLRRGYPTNEKLFF. DNA for the CDR3: TGTGCCAGCAGCTTGCGCAGGGGCTATCCAACTAATGAAAAACTGTTTTTT.

J is TRBJ2-5 and V is TRBV3-1; 8 bases agree with TRBD2. The CDR3 loop spans 15 amino acids. Germline V gene lookup returns CDR1 LGHDT and CDR2 YNNKEL (reference sequence). V trimming: 4 bases; J trimming: 5 bases; junction bases outside the gene matches: 9. The CDR3 here is CASSPRGAGVETQYF. The CDR3, as DNA: TGTGCCAGCAGCCCCCGGGGAGCGGGAGTTGAGACCCAGTACTTC.

This clonotype was seen at least ten times. The rearrangement uses TRBV11-2 and TRBJ1-1; D remains unclear. V was clipped by 5 bases and J by 8 bases, with 9 bases between them. The CDR3 totals 11 residues. Germline CDR1 reads SGHAT; CDR2 reads FQNNGV. The CDR3 region is CASSVGLEAFF. The CDR3 DNA follows: TGTGCCAGCAGCGTGGGCCTCGAAGCTTTCTTT.

CDR3 DNA: TGCAGTGCTACAAAGACCCGGTTGGGGTACTTC. Its translation: CSATKTRLGYF. This rearrangement joins TRBV20-1 to TRBJ2-7; D uncertain. This CDR3 is 11 amino acids long. The germline V gene has CDR1 DFQATT and CDR2 SNEGSKA (reference sequence). V lost 4 bases and J lost 12, with 16 bases in between.

The table lists this clonotype with many counts. The CDR3 spells CASSVQGLSNQPQHF. The CDR3 bases are TGTGCCAGCAGTGTTCAGGGGCTGAGCAATCAGCCCCAGCATTTT. The genes are TRBV2 and TRBJ1-5; weak D call: TRBD1 (6 bases). Trimming took off 4 bases at V and 1 base at J, with 11 bases between the two ends. Germline CDR1 SNHLY, CDR2 FYNNEI. The CDR3 runs 15 residues.

This chain joins TRBV2 and TRBJ2-7; 8 nucleotides match TRBD1. CDR3 size: 16 residues. Germline-derived CDR1 and CDR2 are SNHLY and FYNNEI. Germline trimming cut 6 bases from V and 0 bases from J; bases unmatched to any gene: 10. The CDR3 reads CASSQGALYLSYEQYF. Written as DNA, the CDR3 is TGTGCCAGCAGCCAGGGGGCCCTATACCTCTCCTACGAGCAGTACTTC.

About this clonotype: A far larger clone is off by one base, so a read error is likely. The J gene is TRBJ2-2, the V gene TRBV14; no reliable D call. The CDR3 spans 13 residues. The V and J ends lost 5 bases and 2 bases respectively, with 6 bases between them. The V gene's germline CDR1 is SGHDN and CDR2 FVKESK. The CDR3 spells CASSFHNTGELFF. DNA of the CDR3: TGTGCCAGCAGCTTTCATAACACCGGGGAGCTGTTTTTT.

This clonotype was picked up many times. The chain couples TRBV6-5 to TRBJ2-7; tentatively, D is TRBD1 or TRBD2 (5 bases each). With 0 bases removed from V and 2 bases from J, the gap between germline ends came to 11 bases. Germline CDR1 and CDR2: MNHEY and SVGAGI. CDR3 size: 15 residues. The CDR3: CASSYSGTVPYEQYF. The CDR3 region has the DNA TGTGCCAGCAGTTACTCGGGGACGGTGCCCTACGAGCAGTACTTC.

The rearrangement uses TRBV6-1 and TRBJ1-5; D is possibly TRBD1 (6 bases). CDR1 MNHNS and CDR2 SASEGT come from the germline V gene. CDR3 length equals 15 residues. V was trimmed by 7 bases and J by 1 base, leaving 14 bases between them. Written as DNA, the CDR3 is TGTGCCAGCAAAGAAACAGGGATAAGCAATCAGCCCCAGCATTTT. Translating gives CASKETGISNQPQHF.

The chain combines TRBV20-1 with TRBJ2-2, with D perhaps matching TRBD2 (6 bases). This CDR3 is 14 amino acids long. CDR1 and CDR2 from the germline V gene are DFQATT and SNEGSKA (reference sequence). Trimming left V 5 bases short and J 0 bases short, with 10 bases between. The CDR3 nucleotides are TGCAGTGCTGGGACTCTTACGAACACCGGGGAGCTGTTTTTT. Its protein product is CSAGTLTNTGELFF.

The CDR3 sequence: CASSRPFSGNTIYF. CDR3 in DNA: TGTGCCAGCAGCCGACCGTTCTCTGGAAACACCATATATTTT. The V call is TRBV11-2, the J call TRBJ1-3, with D uncertain. Per germline, CDR1 SGHAT and CDR2 FQNNGV. This CDR3 is built from 14 residues. Trimming removed 5 bases from V and 0 bases from J, with 8 bases in between.

This clonotype was observed at least ten times. V is TRBV20-1 and J is TRBJ1-2; 8 bases map to TRBD1. The length of the CDR3 is 10 residues. Germline loops: CDR1 DFQATT, CDR2 SNEGSKA (reference sequence). In DNA form, the CDR3 reads TGCAGCGGACAGGGTGATGGCTACACCTTC. Translated: CSGQGDGYTF.

This clonotype was observed a few times. V is TRBV7-9 and J is TRBJ2-5; D remains unclear. There are 16 residues in the CDR3. V was shortened by 5 bases and J by 4 bases, with 20 bases between the two germline ends. Germline V lookup: CDR1 SEHNR, CDR2 FQNEAQ (reference sequence). CDR3 coding DNA: TGTGCCAGCAGCCCACATCCTAGACATGAAAGAGAGACCCAGTACTTC. This translates into CASSPHPRHERETQYF.

In its sample, this clonotype was seen many times. This chain links TRBV28 with TRBJ1-2; TRBD1 might be the D (5 bases). Per the germline V gene, CDR1 is MDHEN and CDR2 is SYDVKM. The CDR3 covers 17 residues. V was cut by 2 bases and J by 3 bases, with 19 bases left in between. The CDR3 region has the DNA TGTGCCAGCAGTTTAACCCTCGGCCCCCTGGGGGACTATGGCTACACCTTC. It specifies CASSLTLGPLGDYGYTF.

This chain uses TRBV11-2 with TRBJ2-7; tentatively, D is TRBD1 or TRBD2 (5 bases each). V lost 5 bases, J lost 6 bases, and 17 bases lay in between. The V gene's germline CDR1 is SGHAT and CDR2 FQNNGV. This CDR3 region has 14 residues. CDR3 in DNA: TGTGCCAGCAGCCAGGGAGAGCGTTGGGGCGAGCAGTACTTC. It codes for CASSQGERWGEQYF.

This clonotype has just a few counts. V gene TRBV9 combines with J gene TRBJ1-2; weak D call: TRBD1 (5 bases). Germline lookup yields CDR1 SGDLS and CDR2 YYNGEE. V lost 0 bases to trimming and J lost 7 bases, with 13 bases between them. The CDR3 consists of 14 residues. CDR3 amino acids: CASSVGGSGGGYTF. The CDR3 DNA follows: TGTGCCAGCAGCGTAGGAGGTTCGGGGGGTGGCTACACCTTC.

This clonotype was seen more than once but under ten times. The V gene is TRBV2, the J gene TRBJ2-1; 8 bases fit TRBD1. V lost 7 bases, J lost 2 bases, and 7 bases stayed unmatched. The CDR3 totals 15 residues. CDR1 SNHLY and CDR2 FYNNEI come from the germline V gene. The CDR3 sequence: CASNRQGSPYNEQFF. CDR3 sequence (DNA): TGTGCCAGCAACCGACAGGGGTCACCCTACAATGAGCAGTTCTTC.